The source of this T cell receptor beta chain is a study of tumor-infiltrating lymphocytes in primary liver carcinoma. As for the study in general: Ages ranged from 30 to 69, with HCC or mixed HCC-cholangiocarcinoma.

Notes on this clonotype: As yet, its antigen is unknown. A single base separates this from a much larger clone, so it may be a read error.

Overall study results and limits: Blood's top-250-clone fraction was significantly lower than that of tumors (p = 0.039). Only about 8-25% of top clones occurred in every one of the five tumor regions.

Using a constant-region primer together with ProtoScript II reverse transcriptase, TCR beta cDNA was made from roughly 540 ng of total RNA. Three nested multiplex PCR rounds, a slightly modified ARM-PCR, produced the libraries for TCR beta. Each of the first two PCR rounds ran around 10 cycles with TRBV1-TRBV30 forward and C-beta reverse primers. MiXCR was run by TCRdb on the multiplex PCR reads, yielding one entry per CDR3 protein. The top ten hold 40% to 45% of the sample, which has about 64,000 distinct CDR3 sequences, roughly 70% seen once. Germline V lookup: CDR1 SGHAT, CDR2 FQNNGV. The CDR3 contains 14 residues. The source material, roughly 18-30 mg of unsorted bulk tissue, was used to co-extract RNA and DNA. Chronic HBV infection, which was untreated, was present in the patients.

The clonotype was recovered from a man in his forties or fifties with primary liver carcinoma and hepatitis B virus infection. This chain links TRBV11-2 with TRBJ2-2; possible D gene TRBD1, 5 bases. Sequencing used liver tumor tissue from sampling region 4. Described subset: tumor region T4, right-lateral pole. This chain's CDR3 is CASSTDSDTEQLFF. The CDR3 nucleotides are TGTGCTAGCAGCACAGACTCGGACACCGAGCAGCTGTTTTTT.